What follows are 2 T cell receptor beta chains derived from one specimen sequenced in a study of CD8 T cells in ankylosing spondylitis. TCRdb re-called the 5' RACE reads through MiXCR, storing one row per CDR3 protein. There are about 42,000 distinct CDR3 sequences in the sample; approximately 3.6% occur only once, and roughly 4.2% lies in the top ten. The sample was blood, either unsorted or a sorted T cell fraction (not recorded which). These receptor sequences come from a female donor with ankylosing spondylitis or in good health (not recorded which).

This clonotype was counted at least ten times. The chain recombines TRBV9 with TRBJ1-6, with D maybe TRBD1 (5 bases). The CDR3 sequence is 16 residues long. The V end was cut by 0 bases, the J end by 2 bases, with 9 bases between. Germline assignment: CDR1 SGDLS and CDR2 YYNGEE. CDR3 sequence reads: CASSVARDAYNSPLHF. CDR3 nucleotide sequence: TGTGCCAGCAGCGTAGCCCGGGACGCCTATAATTCACCCCTCCACTTT.

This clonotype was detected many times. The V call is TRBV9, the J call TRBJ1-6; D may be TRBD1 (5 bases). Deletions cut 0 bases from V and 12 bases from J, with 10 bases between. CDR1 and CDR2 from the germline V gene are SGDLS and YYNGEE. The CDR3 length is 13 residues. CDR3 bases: TGTGCCAGCAGCGTAGGAGACAGCGGACCCCTCCACTTT. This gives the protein CASSVGDSGPLHF.